The entry that follows covers one T cell receptor (beta chain) sequence. Antigen specificity is unknown. As the CDR3 is not closed by the conserved phenylalanine or tryptophan, this likely results from a read error. These data are taken from a study of molecular identifiers for immune sequencing clone quantification. The study, taken as a whole, reports: It was shown that clones above 20 RNA copies held over 97% of effector molecules, but under 1% in naive cells. Same-barcode identical TCR molecules could make highly expanded clones look smaller than they are.

For bulk TCR libraries, previously described methods and listed TCR primers were used. MiXCR, applied by TCRdb to the PCR reads, yields one record per CDR3 protein. The data hold a few hundred thousand distinct CDR3 sequences, with 24% observed a single time. Germline loops: CDR1 SGDLS, CDR2 YYNGEE. This CDR3 is built from 16 residues. V was shortened by 2 bases and J by 4 bases, with 17 bases between the two germline ends. The genes are TRBV9 and TRBJ2-3; maybe TRBD2 (5 bases). This receptor was obtained from a human donor in good health. Some libraries in this study had Jurkat cell RNA spiked in. Specimen: naive CD8+ T cells from blood, with Jurkat cell RNA spiked in. Indicated subset: FACS-sorted CD8+CD4-CCR7+CD45RA+ naive T cells. CDR3 sequence: CASSVPGWLAPDTQYL. Here the CDR3 DNA reads TGTGCCAGCAGCGTCCCCGGGTGGCTAGCTCCAGATACGCAGTATTTA.